This is a list of T cell receptor beta chains from one sample in a study of Graves' ophthalmopathy and Graves' hyperthyroidism. TCRdb re-called the multiplex PCR reads through MiXCR, storing one row per CDR3 protein. The top ten clones hold about 7% of a sample with roughly 410,000 distinct CDR3 sequences, roughly 14% of them seen once. Specimen: peripheral blood. The receptors were gathered from a woman aged 18-30 years with stable Graves' hyperthyroidism. The CDR3 runs from the conserved cysteine through the conserved F or W. The D gene is left open where the match is weak. Some rows have no size entry. The others give once, few or many, or a class for an expanded clone.

V	J	size	D	CDR3	DNA
TRBV2	TRBJ1-2	many	NA	CASSVKRGNYGYTF	TGTGCCAGCAGTGTGAAAAGGGGGAACTATGGCTACACCTTC
TRBV15	TRBJ2-2	many	TRBD2	CATSRDTSGGARTGELFF	TGTGCCACCAGCAGAGATACTAGCGGGGGAGCCAGGACCGGGGAGCTGTTTTTT
TRBV5-8	TRBJ2-7	many	TRBD1	CASSLRTGQAGEQYF	TGTGCCAGCAGCTTGAGGACGGGACAGGCTGGAGAGCAGTACTTC
TRBV12-3/TRBV12-4	TRBJ1-1	many	NA	CASSLLPSFF	TGTGCCAGCAGTTTACTACCGTCTTTCTTT
TRBV28	TRBJ2-7	many	NA	CASSFAGGLYEQYF	TGTGCCAGCAGTTTTGCCGGGGGGCTCTACGAGCAGTACTTC
TRBV27	TRBJ2-7	NA	NA	CASSFLGVGSYEQYF	TGTGCCAGCAGTTTCTTGGGGGTTGGCTCCTACGAGCAGTACTTC
TRBV11-1	TRBJ2-3	few	TRBD2	CASSFLGLAGHTDTQYF	TGTGCCAGCAGCTTTCTGGGACTAGCGGGCCACACAGATACGCAGTATTTT
TRBV6-1	TRBJ2-5	NA	TRBD2	CASREAGAQETQYF	TGTGCCAGCAGAGAAGCGGGGGCTCAAGAGACCCAGTACTTC
TRBV27	TRBJ2-7	NA	NA	CASSSRLGEQYF	TGTGCCAGCAGTTCCAGGTTGGGGGAGCAGTACTTC
TRBV6-1	TRBJ1-5	few	NA	CASGRDPLRPQHF	TGTGCCAGCGGCAGGGACCCTCTAAGGCCCCAGCATTTT
TRBV4-1	TRBJ2-7	few	NA	CASSQEPTYSYEQYF	TGCGCCAGCAGCCAAGAACCCACTTATTCCTACGAGCAGTACTTC
TRBV19	TRBJ1-5	few	NA	CASSPRGKLDQPQHF	TGTGCCAGTAGTCCTAGGGGGAAACTAGATCAGCCCCAGCATTTT
TRBV12-3/TRBV12-4	TRBJ2-5	many	NA	CASSRGWETQYF	TGTGCCAGCAGCAGGGGCTGGGAGACCCAGTACTTC
TRBV12-3/TRBV12-4	TRBJ2-7	NA	TRBD1	CASSEDRGMGSNEQYF	TGTGCCAGCAGCGAGGACAGGGGAATGGGATCCAACGAGCAGTACTTC
TRBV19	TRBJ1-2	many	NA	CASSIGRVERTSNYGYTF	TGTGCCAGTAGTATAGGGAGGGTTGAGCGGACTTCTAACTATGGCTACACCTTT
TRBV12-3/TRBV12-4	TRBJ2-7	many	TRBD1	CASSYRGYGGEQYF	TGTGCCAGCAGTTACAGGGGATATGGTGGAGAGCAGTACTTC
TRBV12-3/TRBV12-4	TRBJ1-1	many	NA	CASSQLQMNTEAFF	TGTGCCAGTTCTCAACTGCAGATGAACACTGAAGCTTTCTTT
TRBV7-2	TRBJ2-5	many	TRBD2	CASSLGTSGGAPETQYF	TGTGCCAGCAGCCTCGGGACTAGCGGGGGGGCCCCGGAGACCCAGTACTTC
TRBV6-4	TRBJ2-5	few	NA	CASRMGDQETQYF	TGTGCCAGCAGGATGGGGGATCAAGAGACCCAGTACTTC
TRBV7-2	TRBJ2-4	few	TRBD2	CASSPRRGGWAKNIQYF	TGTGCCAGCAGCCCCCGCCGGGGGGGGTGGGCCAAAAACATTCAGTACTTC
TRBV28	TRBJ2-2	many	NA	CASRRPANTGELFF	TGTGCCAGCCGGAGACCTGCAAACACCGGGGAGCTGTTTTTT
TRBV6-1	TRBJ2-5	few	NA	CASSEGAEQETQYF	TGTGCCAGCAGTGAAGGGGCAGAACAAGAGACCCAGTACTTC
TRBV27	TRBJ2-7	many	NA	CASSYVGANRIYEQYF	TGTGCCAGCAGTTATGTAGGAGCGAACAGAATCTACGAGCAGTACTTC
TRBV6-5	TRBJ1-1	NA	NA	CAISYDREAFF	TGTGCCATCAGTTACGACCGGGAAGCTTTCTTT
TRBV12-3/TRBV12-4	TRBJ1-1	NA	NA	CASTLFSSMNTEAFF	TGTGCCAGCACCCTCTTCTCTTCCATGAACACTGAAGCTTTCTTT
TRBV15	TRBJ1-1	many	TRBD1	CATSSLDRGMNTEAFF	TGTGCCACCAGCAGTCTCGACAGGGGAATGAACACTGAAGCTTTCTTT
TRBV11-2	TRBJ2-7	NA	NA	CASSNQIASGSYEQYF	TGTGCCAGCAGCAACCAGATAGCGTCGGGATCCTACGAGCAGTACTTC
TRBV6-2/TRBV6-3	TRBJ2-2	many	NA	CASSYFRLPNTGELFF	TGTGCCAGCAGTTACTTTAGACTACCGAACACCGGGGAGCTGTTTTTT
TRBV9	TRBJ2-7	few	NA	CASSPSTGPHEQYF	TGTGCCAGCAGCCCCTCGACAGGTCCCCACGAGCAGTACTTC
TRBV12-3/TRBV12-4	TRBJ1-2	NA	TRBD1	CASRPADRGSGYTF	TGTGCCAGCAGACCTGCGGACAGGGGTTCTGGCTACACCTTC
TRBV27	TRBJ1-2	many	NA	CASSRTLAGNGYTF	TGTGCCAGCAGCCGAACGCTGGCGGGGAATGGCTACACCTTC
TRBV3-1	TRBJ1-1	NA	TRBD1	CAGSRRTGWANTEAFF	TGTGCCGGCAGCCGACGGACAGGGTGGGCGAACACTGAAGCTTTCTTT
TRBV6-1	TRBJ2-5	once	NA	CASSEDEETQYF	TGTGCCAGCAGTGAGGATGAAGAGACCCAGTACTTC
TRBV6-1	TRBJ2-2	many	NA	CASSAAGTNTGELFF	TGTGCCAGCAGCGCGGCCGGGACAAACACCGGGGAGCTGTTTTTT
TRBV18	TRBJ2-7	few	NA	CASSPVVVRTNYEQYF	TGTGCCAGCTCACCAGTTGTAGTGAGGACGAACTACGAGCAGTACTTC
TRBV15	TRBJ1-1	few	NA	CATSRGPGNTEAFF	TGTGCCACCAGCAGAGGCCCCGGGAACACTGAAGCTTTCTTT
TRBV4-1	TRBJ2-7	few	TRBD1	CASSQYRDRGHEQYF	TGCGCCAGCAGCCAGTACCGGGACAGGGGCCACGAGCAGTACTTC
TRBV6-2/TRBV6-3	TRBJ2-7	many	TRBD2	CASSYTLTAGTRDEQYF	TGTGCCAGCAGCTACACACTGACCGCCGGGACTAGAGATGAGCAGTACTTC
TRBV6-5	TRBJ1-2	many	TRBD1	CASRPPGTAGGYTF	TGTGCCAGCAGACCCCCTGGGACAGCTGGAGGCTACACCTTC
TRBV11-2	TRBJ2-2	few	NA	CASSLDWRSRTGELFF	TGTGCCAGCAGCTTAGATTGGCGCAGCCGAACCGGGGAGCTGTTTTTT
TRBV2	TRBJ1-1	once	NA	CASPAPNTEAFF	TGTGCCAGCCCCGCTCCGAACACTGAAGCTTTCTTT
TRBV6-5	TRBJ2-7	many	TRBD1	CASSYLRTGSHEQYF	TGTGCCAGCAGTTATCTGAGGACAGGCTCCCACGAGCAGTACTTC
TRBV5-4	TRBJ1-1	many	NA	CASQIGSQANTEAFF	TGTGCCAGTCAAATCGGGAGCCAAGCTAACACTGAAGCTTTCTTT
TRBV6-5	TRBJ1-1	NA	NA	CASSYGGGVTTEAFF	TGTGCCAGCAGTTATGGCGGGGGCGTTACGACTGAAGCTTTCTTT
TRBV25-1	TRBJ2-4	few	TRBD1	CASRSGQGVENIQYF	TGTGCCAGCAGGAGCGGACAGGGCGTTGAAAACATTCAGTACTTC
TRBV19	TRBJ1-1	many	TRBD1	CASSAGQPMNTEAFF	TGTGCCAGTAGTGCGGGACAGCCAATGAACACTGAAGCTTTCTTT
TRBV10-3	TRBJ1-5	many	NA	CAISSVNQPQHF	TGTGCCATCAGTTCAGTCAATCAGCCCCAGCATTTT
TRBV19	TRBJ1-1	NA	NA	CASSYTPNTEAFF	TGTGCCAGTAGTTATACACCGAACACTGAAGCTTTCTTT
TRBV20-1	TRBJ1-1	many	NA	CSLLQATNTEAFF	TGCAGCCTTTTACAGGCTACTAACACTGAAGCTTTCTTT